Detailed here is one TCR beta chain. The data were taken from a study of PD-1 blockade in mismatch repair-deficient tumors. This CDR3 spans 14 amino acids. The germline gives CDR1 LGHNT, CDR2 FRNRAP. V was clipped by 1 base and J by 5 bases, with 11 bases between them. Produced via immunoSEQ multiplex PCR; TCRdb's table is partial and in-frame only. The sample holds 38,000 or so clones, approximately 81% seen once. TCR sequencing covered a few patients who responded to pembrolizumab. The receptor's source is an adult with mismatch repair-deficient cancer. The material was peripheral blood, obtained roughly 75 weeks after starting pembrolizumab. J is TRBJ2-5 and V is TRBV12-5; D is ambiguous. CDR3 coding DNA: TGTGCTAGTGGTTTGGGTACCACGGAGGAGACCCAGTACTTC. Translation gives CASGLGTTEETQYF. Together with reference TRBV12-5 and TRBJ2-5, the CDR3 gives the full variable domain: DARVTQTPRHKVTEMGQEVTMRCQPILGHNTVFWYRQTMMQGLELLAYFRNRAPLDDSGMPKDRFSAEMPDATLATLKIQPSEPRDSAVYFCASGLGTTEETQYFGPGTRLLVL.